Listed below are T cell receptor beta chains from one sample, sequenced in a study of blood T cell repertoires in COVID-19. Profiled with immunoSEQ multiplex PCR; TCRdb holds only in-frame clones, not every one. The sample lists roughly 300,000 clones, 75% to 95% occurring once. The source material was peripheral blood. The receptors were sampled from a woman aged 25 to 39 with COVID-19, enrolled during active disease. Each CDR3 is given with its conserved first and last residue. Size is omitted from some rows. Given values are once, few, many or a class for expanded clones.

v_gene: TRBV4-1; abundance: .; CDR3aa: CASSQERKGGNYGYTF
v_gene: TRBV9; abundance: .; CDR3aa: CASSVGHPATNEKLFF
v_gene: TRBV6-1; abundance: .; CDR3aa: CASSFVGRVQPQHF
v_gene: TRBV30; abundance: .; CDR3aa: CAWSAGTRGPEQYF
v_gene: TRBV19; abundance: .; CDR3aa: CASSISSGSTDTQYF
v_gene: TRBV2; abundance: .; CDR3aa: CASSARTVTGNTIYF
v_gene: TRBV5-4; abundance: .; CDR3aa: CASSLGREAHYEQYF
v_gene: TRBV9; abundance: .; CDR3aa: CASSVEGLAFAGELFF
v_gene: TRBV27; abundance: few; CDR3aa: CASSLFQDYNSPLHF
v_gene: TRBV20-1; abundance: once; CDR3aa: CSASGNTEAFF
v_gene: TRBV19; abundance: .; CDR3aa: CASSIGLAYNSPLHF
v_gene: TRBV7-9; abundance: .; CDR3aa: CASSTTRLLQETQYF
v_gene: TRBV15; abundance: once; CDR3aa: CATSRVRQGGDTQYF
v_gene: TRBV30; abundance: .; CDR3aa: CAWRLGQPIYTF
v_gene: TRBV5-1; abundance: .; CDR3aa: CASSQGTGFKGSYGYTF